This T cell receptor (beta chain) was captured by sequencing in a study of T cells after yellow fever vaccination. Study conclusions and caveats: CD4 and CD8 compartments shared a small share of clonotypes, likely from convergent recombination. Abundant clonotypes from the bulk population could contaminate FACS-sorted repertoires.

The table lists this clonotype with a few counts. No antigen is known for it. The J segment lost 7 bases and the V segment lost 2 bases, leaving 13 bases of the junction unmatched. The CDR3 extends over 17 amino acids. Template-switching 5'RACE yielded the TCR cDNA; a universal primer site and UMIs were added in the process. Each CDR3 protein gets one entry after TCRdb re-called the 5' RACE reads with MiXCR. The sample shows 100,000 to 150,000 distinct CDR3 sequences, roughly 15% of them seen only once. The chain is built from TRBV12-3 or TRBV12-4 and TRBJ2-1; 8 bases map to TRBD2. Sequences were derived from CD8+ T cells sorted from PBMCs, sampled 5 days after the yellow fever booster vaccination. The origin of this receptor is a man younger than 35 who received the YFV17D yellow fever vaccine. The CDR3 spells CASSLFPAGGVGNEQFF. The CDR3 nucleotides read TGTGCCAGCAGTTTATTCCCCGCCGGGGGGGTTGGGAATGAGCAGTTCTTC.